This T cell receptor beta chain was found in a study of blood T cell repertoires in COVID-19. The wider study: Sources were T cells, B-cell-depleted T cells, or PBMCs; the material itself was cDNA or gDNA.

From germline, CDR1 is SGHKS and CDR2 YYEKEE (reference sequence). This CDR3 region has 16 residues. Germline trimming cut 4 bases from V and 1 base from J; bases unmatched to any gene: 8. Here immunoSEQ multiplex PCR was the method, and the copy in TCRdb shows in-frame clones only, minus some. Counted here are 130,000 or so clones, under 90% occurring once; the ten biggest clones make up about 2.4%. The sample holds one count of this clone. The receptor's source is a man aged 40-49 years with acute COVID-19. The sequencing input was PBMCs or T cells enriched from blood (not recorded which). The chain employs TRBV5-5 and TRBJ1-1, with 9 positions matching TRBD1. CDR3 sequence (DNA): TGTGCCAGCAGCAGCGGGACAGGGTTTCGGAACACTGAAGCTTTCTTT. Translation gives CASSSGTGFRNTEAFF.